The source of this TCR beta chain is a study of T cell changes during pregnancy in multiple sclerosis. Profiling relied on immunoSEQ multiplex PCR, and the TCRdb table lists in-frame clones only, not all of them. Of about 44,000 clones detected, 85% to 90% appear once; the ten largest clones hold around 5.6%. V was cut by 3 bases and J by 6 bases, with 11 bases left in between. Germline CDR1 reads SEHNR; CDR2 reads FQNEAQ (reference sequence). This CDR3 comprises 13 residues. The sequences come from CD8+ T cells from peripheral blood mononuclear cells, collected after pregnancy. The chain employs TRBV7-9 and TRBJ1-2; tentative D call: TRBD1 (6 bases). This clonotype originated in a female donor in good health, enrolled as a control in a pregnancy study. The CDR3 spells CASSFAGAHGYTF. CDR3 nucleotide sequence: TGTGCCAGCAGCTTCGCAGGGGCGCATGGCTACACCTTC.